The T cell receptor (beta chain) described here comes from a study of cytomegalovirus exposure and HLA in healthy donors. Study-wide results and caveats: Three CMV-associated chains proved CMV antigen-specific in vitro. Listed as cytomegalovirus-associated were 170 or so TCR beta chains. TCR beta sequences reportedly predicted the HLA-A and HLA-B alleles of most subjects accurately.

With V trimmed by 4 bases and J by 4 bases, 7 bases remained unmatched. The CDR3 is 15 residues long. Germline CDR1 SGHVS, CDR2 FQNEAQ. As for this clone: Its antigen is unidentified.

The PCR made use of 60 Vbeta and 13 Jbeta primers. Libraries were prepared by immunoSEQ multiplex PCR; TCRdb keeps only in-frame clonotypes and omits some of them. Among 150,000 to 200,000 clones, 77% were seen once, and the ten largest hold roughly 3.7%. Sequenced material: PBMCs. This clonotype was obtained from a woman between 55 and 75 years old in good health and CMV-seropositive. The chain joins TRBV7-8 to TRBJ1-2, with 9 positions matching TRBD1. The CDR3 sequence: CASSSTGGRSYGYTF. The CDR3 DNA sequence: TGTGCCAGCAGCTCTACAGGGGGCAGGAGCTATGGCTACACCTTC.